One TCR beta chain is described in this entry. Its antigen remains undetermined. Per-base qualities were not stored, and no clone one base away is much larger. The data were obtained in a study of cytomegalovirus exposure and HLA in healthy donors (dated by TCRdb to 2016 to 2017). Regarding the research as a whole: According to a later analysis, the approximately 130 validation repertoires were produced on the same platform as the roughly 600 repertoires of the first cohort. The study was designed to test whether signatures of past pathogen exposure could be identified by cataloging public T cell receptors. Besides the first cohort of roughly 660 subjects, a separate validation cohort made up of 120 different subjects was used. High-throughput TCR immunosequencing, statistical association of individual TCRs with disease status, and machine learning were combined to predict cytomegalovirus infection status.

The library was made by the immunoSEQ multiplex PCR assay. Under the source paper's analysis protocol: A statistical classification framework was built to diagnose cytomegalovirus status from the catalog of TCR beta chain sequences. The table comes from immuneACCESS by way of TCRdb, which keeps in-frame sequences with V and J called. Part of the clones is missing from these tables; in studies checked, under half for an unresolved V gene and the rest for unknown reasons. Clone size and the V and J calls come from that table; the DNA yielded D and trimming. In this sample the table shows 180,000 or so clones, 84% of which occur a single time. The top ten constitute roughly an eighth of the sample. Overall results and qualifications from the work: Most TCR sequences were observed very rarely across donors, whereas some public TCRs were present in many individuals. A later analysis lacked HLA typing for the validation cohort, so it scored co-occurrence in that cohort across all 110 or so repertoires. The classifier was reported to diagnose cytomegalovirus status with high specificity and sensitivity in both the original and validation cohorts. In vitro tests confirmed that a few of the cytomegalovirus-associated TCR beta chains recognize cytomegalovirus antigens. The authors suggested that the approach could potentially be generalized to other disease states and immunological phenotypes. In a later analysis, TCRs clustered in the first cohort were found to also tend to co-occur in the roughly 110 validation repertoires, with around 94% of cluster scores above 0. A total of 164 TCR beta chains were listed by the study as associated with cytomegalovirus.

Donors formed part of the validation cohort, which comprised approximately 130 subjects and was distinct from the first cohort of several hundred subjects. The TCR comes from a woman aged 25 to 45 in good health and CMV-seropositive. Sample: PBMCs.

CDR3 sequence: CASSIWGTGLSDTQYF. In nucleotide form, the sequence is TGTGCCAGTAGTATATGGGGGACAGGGTTATCAGATACGCAGTATTTT. The chain is encoded by TRBV19 joined to TRBJ2-3; the junction holds 9 bases that match TRBD1. Inclusive of the bounding cysteine and phenylalanine, the CDR3 is 16 residues long. CDR3 DNA only is kept here, 48 bases in frame from base 1. The germline V gene (reference sequence) specifies LNHDA as CDR1 and SQIVND as CDR2. From V the trimming removes 2 bases and from J it removes 4 bases, while the gene matches leave 7 bases of the junction unaccounted for.